This T cell receptor beta chain is drawn from a study of T cells expressing NK-cell markers. The CDR3 is 14 residues long. CDR1 is SGHKS and CDR2 is YYEKEE in the germline V gene (reference sequence). TCRdb derives one entry per CDR3 protein from the 5' RACE reads, leaving out DNA. This sample's clone table lists a few hundred thousand distinct CDR3 sequences. The source material was blood T cells: a sorted CD56 or NKG2C T cell subset, CD4+ or CD8+ T cells, or bulk PBMC T cells (not recorded which). This rearrangement joins TRBV5-5 to TRBJ1-6. This TCR was recovered from a man younger than 30 in good health. The CDR3 is CASSLGGLNSPLHF.